A selection of T cell receptor beta chains follows, all from one sample in a study of blood T cell repertoires in COVID-19. Assay: immunoSEQ multiplex PCR; the TCRdb copy retains only in-frame clones and omits some. The data show about 240,000 clones, 87% seen once. The sample consisted of peripheral blood. The source of these receptors is a man aged 55 to 69 who had recovered from COVID-19. Both conserved end residues are part of each CDR3. The order of the fields is J gene, clone size, V gene, D gene, CDR3 protein, CDR3 DNA. D genes are given only for firm matches. Some rows have no size entry. The others give once, few or many, or a class for an expanded clone.

>TRBJ1-1|once|TRBV5-6|-
CASSSMSTEAFF
TGTGCCAGCAGCTCGATGAGCACTGAAGCTTTCTTT
>TRBJ1-2|-|TRBV28|-
CASSLAGNYGYTF
TGTGCCAGCAGTTTGGCAGGGAACTATGGCTACACCTTC
>TRBJ1-3|-|TRBV5-1|-
CASSLFFRGSGNTIYF
TGCGCCAGCAGCTTGTTTTTTCGAGGCTCTGGAAACACCATATATTTT
>TRBJ1-1|-|TRBV4-1|-
CASSQDEGGRAFF
TGCGCCAGCAGCCAAGATGAGGGCGGTCGAGCTTTCTTT
>TRBJ1-2|-|TRBV9|TRBD1
CASSVAATGDYGYTF
TGTGCCAGCAGCGTCGCAGCGACAGGGGACTATGGCTACACCTTC
>TRBJ1-1|-|TRBV5-4|TRBD1
CASSWGTGGRTEAFF
TGTGCCAGCAGCTGGGGGACAGGGGGCCGGACTGAAGCTTTCTTT
>TRBJ2-2|-|TRBV19|-
CASTPKGGTGELFF
TGTGCCAGTACTCCCAAGGGGGGGACCGGGGAGCTGTTTTTT
>TRBJ2-3|-|TRBV5-4|TRBD2
CASSPISGGAPDTQYF
TGTGCCAGCAGCCCCATTAGCGGGGGGGCCCCAGATACGCAGTATTTT
>TRBJ2-3|-|TRBV6-2/TRBV6-3|TRBD2
CASSLAGGQDTQYF
TGTGCCAGCAGTTTAGCGGGGGGGCAAGATACGCAGTATTTT
>TRBJ2-7|-|TRBV4-1|TRBD1
CASSQLQGASREQYF
TGCGCCAGCAGCCAATTACAGGGGGCGAGCCGCGAGCAGTACTTC
>TRBJ1-6|-|TRBV2|-
CASSEMGHYNSPLHF
TGTGCCAGCAGTGAGATGGGCCACTATAATTCACCCCTCCACTTT
>TRBJ2-5|-|TRBV7-9|-
CASSLETARTETQYF
TGTGCCAGCAGCTTAGAAACAGCCCGAACAGAGACCCAGTACTTC
>TRBJ1-1|-|TRBV5-8|-
CASSPRRGWTEAFF
TGTGCCAGCAGCCCGAGGAGGGGTTGGACTGAAGCTTTCTTT
>TRBJ1-1|-|TRBV3-1/TRBV3-2|-
CASSHFGQNTEAFF
TGTGCCAGCAGCCACTTTGGACAGAACACTGAAGCTTTCTTT
>TRBJ1-1|-|TRBV5-1|-
CASRPFGGSGTEAFF
TGCGCCAGCAGGCCCTTCGGGGGGTCGGGCACTGAAGCTTTCTTT
>TRBJ1-6|-|TRBV5-1|-
CASSWETGSGGSPLHF
TGCGCCAGCAGCTGGGAGACAGGATCGGGAGGCTCACCCCTCCACTTT
>TRBJ1-1|few|TRBV7-2|-
CASSLAGGNTEAFF
TGTGCCAGCAGCTTGGCGGGGGGGAACACTGAAGCTTTCTTT
>TRBJ2-3|-|TRBV6-6|-
CASSAGVGTDTQYF
TGTGCCAGCTCTGCCGGTGTGGGCACAGATACGCAGTATTTT
>TRBJ2-3|-|TRBV3-1/TRBV3-2|TRBD2
CASSQEPGGGLSTDTQYF
TGTGCCAGCAGCCAAGAGCCCGGCGGGGGGCTCAGCACAGATACGCAGTATTTT
>TRBJ2-3|-|TRBV12-3/TRBV12-4|-
CASASTVDTQYF
TGTGCCAGCGCAAGTACAGTGGATACGCAGTATTTT
>TRBJ1-1|few|TRBV11-2|TRBD1
CASSRGTDVTEAFF
TGTGCCAGCAGCCGAGGGACAGACGTAACTGAAGCTTTCTTT
>TRBJ1-5|-|TRBV6-6|-
CASSYGGNQPQHF
TGTGCCAGCAGTTACGGCGGGAATCAGCCCCAGCATTTT
>TRBJ1-1|-|TRBV2|-
CASSEAVGGRSEAFF
TGTGCCAGCAGTGAAGCAGTCGGAGGGAGGTCTGAAGCTTTCTTT
>TRBJ2-2|-|TRBV2|TRBD2
CASSILGGANTGELFF
TGTGCCAGCAGTATCCTCGGGGGGGCGAACACCGGGGAGCTGTTTTTT
>TRBJ1-1|-|TRBV2|-
CASSGTGGDTEAFF
TGTGCCAGCAGTGGCACTGGGGGGGACACTGAAGCTTTCTTT
>TRBJ2-2|-|TRBV5-1|-
CASSFPAGSRTGELFF
TGCGCCAGCAGCTTCCCCGCAGGGTCCAGGACCGGGGAGCTGTTTTTT
>TRBJ1-2|few|TRBV5-1|TRBD1
CASSFDRGGGYTF
TGCGCCAGCAGCTTTGACAGGGGAGGTGGCTACACCTTC
>TRBJ1-1|-|TRBV11-2|-
CASSLGFVTEAFF
TGTGCCAGCAGCTTAGGTTTCGTCACTGAAGCTTTCTTT
>TRBJ1-5|-|TRBV5-6|-
CASSSDGGRQPQHF
TGTGCCAGCAGCTCCGACGGGGGGCGCCAGCCCCAGCATTTT
>TRBJ1-2|-|TRBV3-1/TRBV3-2|-
CASSQVGGNYGYTF
TGTGCCAGCAGCCAAGTAGGGGGTAACTATGGCTACACCTTC
>TRBJ1-2|-|TRBV20-1|-
CSAREGRGYTF
TGCAGTGCTAGAGAGGGGCGGGGCTACACCTTC
>TRBJ2-1|-|TRBV19|TRBD2
CASSFGLAGVGSYNEQFF
TGTGCCAGTAGCTTCGGACTAGCGGGGGTAGGGTCTTACAATGAGCAGTTCTTC
>TRBJ1-2|-|TRBV4-2|-
CASSQRTESPNYGYTF
TGTGCCAGCAGCCAACGGACAGAAAGCCCTAACTATGGCTACACCTTC
>TRBJ2-1|once|TRBV6-5|-
CASRLAVYNEQFF
TGTGCCAGCAGATTAGCGGTCTACAATGAGCAGTTCTTC
>TRBJ2-2|-|TRBV9|-
CASSVAGRGWTGELFF
TGTGCCAGCAGCGTAGCAGGCCGGGGATGGACCGGGGAGCTGTTTTTT
>TRBJ1-1|-|TRBV7-9|-
CASSLGPGANTEAFF
TGTGCCAGCAGCTTAGGACCAGGGGCGAACACTGAAGCTTTCTTT
>TRBJ2-7|-|TRBV4-1|TRBD1
CASSVDRSYEQYF
TGCGCCAGCAGCGTGGACAGGTCCTACGAGCAGTACTTC
>TRBJ2-3|-|TRBV9|-
CASSFRFSDTQYF
TGTGCCAGCAGCTTTAGATTCTCGGATACGCAGTATTTT
>TRBJ2-1|-|TRBV24-1|TRBD1
CATSDPGQLDNEQFF
TGTGCCACCAGTGATCCGGGACAGTTAGACAATGAGCAGTTCTTC
>TRBJ2-5|-|TRBV18|TRBD1
CASSPTNRGAQETQYF
TGTGCCAGCTCACCAACGAACAGGGGAGCACAAGAGACCCAGTACTTC
>TRBJ2-3|-|TRBV4-2|TRBD1
CATRDRGGPDTQYF
TGTGCCACCCGAGACAGGGGGGGTCCAGATACGCAGTATTTT
>TRBJ2-6|once|TRBV15|-
CATSRLISGANVLTF
TGTGCCACCAGCAGGTTAATATCTGGGGCCAACGTCCTGACTTTC
>TRBJ1-2|few|TRBV18|-
CASSPENDSRGYTF
TGTGCCAGCTCACCAGAGAATGACAGCCGTGGCTACACCTTC
>TRBJ2-5|-|TRBV9|TRBD1
CASSGRTGPWETQYF
TGTGCCAGCAGCGGGAGGACAGGGCCTTGGGAGACCCAGTACTTC
>TRBJ2-2|-|TRBV7-9|-
CASSLVGRDTGELFF
TGTGCCAGCAGCTTAGTAGGCAGGGACACCGGGGAGCTGTTTTTT
>TRBJ1-5|-|TRBV10-3|-
CAISGDDQPQHF
TGTGCCATCAGTGGAGATGATCAGCCCCAGCATTTT
>TRBJ1-5|-|TRBV19|-
CASSIRQGSGNQPQHF
TGTGCCAGTAGTATACGCCAGGGGTCAGGTAATCAGCCCCAGCATTTT
>TRBJ1-2|once|TRBV19|-
CASSGHTYGYTF
TGTGCCAGTAGTGGACACACATATGGCTACACCTTC
>TRBJ1-4|-|TRBV30|-
CAWSFDEKLFF
TGTGCCTGGAGCTTCGATGAAAAACTGTTTTTT
>TRBJ1-2|-|TRBV5-5|-
CASSRQQDYGYTF
TGTGCCAGCAGCCGACAACAGGACTATGGCTACACCTTC
>TRBJ1-6|-|TRBV9|TRBD1
CASSVVQGGNSPLHF
TGTGCCAGCAGCGTAGTTCAGGGGGGAAATTCACCCCTCCACTTT
>TRBJ2-1|-|TRBV2|TRBD2
CASSDSGGAWDEQFF
TGTGCCAGCAGTGATAGCGGGGGGGCCTGGGATGAGCAGTTCTTC
>TRBJ2-6|-|TRBV7-2|-
CASSIDSSSGANVLTF
TGTGCCAGCAGTATCGACAGTTCCTCTGGGGCCAACGTCCTGACTTTC